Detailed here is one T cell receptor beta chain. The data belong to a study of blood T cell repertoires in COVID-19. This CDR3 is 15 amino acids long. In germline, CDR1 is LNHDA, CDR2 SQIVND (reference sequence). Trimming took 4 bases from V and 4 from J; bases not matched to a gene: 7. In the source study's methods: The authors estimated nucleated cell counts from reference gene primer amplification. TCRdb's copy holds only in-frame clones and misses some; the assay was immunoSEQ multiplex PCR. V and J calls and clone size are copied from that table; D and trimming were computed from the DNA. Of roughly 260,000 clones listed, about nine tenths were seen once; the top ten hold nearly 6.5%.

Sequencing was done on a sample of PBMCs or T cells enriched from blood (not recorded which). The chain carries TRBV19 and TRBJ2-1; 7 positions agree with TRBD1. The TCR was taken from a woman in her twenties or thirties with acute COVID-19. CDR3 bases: TGTGCCAGTAGTACAACATGGGACAGTTACAATGAGCAGTTCTTC. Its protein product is CASSTTWDSYNEQFF.